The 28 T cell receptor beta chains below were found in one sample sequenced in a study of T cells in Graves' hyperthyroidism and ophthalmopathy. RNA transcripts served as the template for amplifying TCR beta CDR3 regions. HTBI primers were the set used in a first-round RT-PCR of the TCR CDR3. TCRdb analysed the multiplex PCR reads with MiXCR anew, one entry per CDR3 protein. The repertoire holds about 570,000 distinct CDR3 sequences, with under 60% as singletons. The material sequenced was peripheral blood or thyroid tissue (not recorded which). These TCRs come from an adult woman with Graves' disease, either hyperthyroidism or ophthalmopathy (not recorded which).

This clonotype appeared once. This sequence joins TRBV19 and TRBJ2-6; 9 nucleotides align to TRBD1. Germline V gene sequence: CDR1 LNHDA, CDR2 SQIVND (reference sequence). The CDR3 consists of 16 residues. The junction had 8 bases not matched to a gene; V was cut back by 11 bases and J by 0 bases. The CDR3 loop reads CAGTDRGYSGANVLTF. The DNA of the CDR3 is TGTGCCGGTACCGACAGGGGGTACTCTGGGGCCAACGTCCTGACTTTC. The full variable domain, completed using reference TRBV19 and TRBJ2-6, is DGGITQSPKYLFRKEGQNVTLSCEQNLNHDAMYWYRQDPGQGLRLIYYSQIVNDFQKGDIAEGYSVSREKKESFPLTVTSAQKNPTAFYLCAGTDRGYSGANVLTFGAGSRLTVL.

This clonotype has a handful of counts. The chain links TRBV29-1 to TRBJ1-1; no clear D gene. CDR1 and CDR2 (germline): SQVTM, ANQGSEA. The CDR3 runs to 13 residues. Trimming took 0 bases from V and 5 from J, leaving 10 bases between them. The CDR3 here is CSVEELGGTEAFF. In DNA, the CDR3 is TGCAGCGTTGAAGAGCTGGGTGGGACTGAAGCTTTCTTT. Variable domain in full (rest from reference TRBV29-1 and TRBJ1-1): SAVISQKPSRDICQRGTSLTIQCQVDSQVTMMFWYRQQPGQSLTLIATANQGSEATYESGFVIDKFPISRPNLTFSTLTVSNMSPEDSSIYLCSVEELGGTEAFFGQGTRLTVV.

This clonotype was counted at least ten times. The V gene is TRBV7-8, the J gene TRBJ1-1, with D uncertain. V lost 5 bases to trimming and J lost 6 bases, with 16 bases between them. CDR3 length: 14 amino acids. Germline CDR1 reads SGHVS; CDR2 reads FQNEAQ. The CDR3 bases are TGTGCCAGCAGCCCCAGTCATTTGAGCCCTGAAGCTTTCTTT. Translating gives CASSPSHLSPEAFF.

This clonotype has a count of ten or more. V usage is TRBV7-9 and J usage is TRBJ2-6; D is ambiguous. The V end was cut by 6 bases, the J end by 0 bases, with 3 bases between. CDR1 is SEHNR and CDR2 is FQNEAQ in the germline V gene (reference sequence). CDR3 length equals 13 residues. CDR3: CASRGSGANVLTF. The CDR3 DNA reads TGTGCCAGCAGGGGCTCTGGGGCCAACGTCCTGACTTTC.

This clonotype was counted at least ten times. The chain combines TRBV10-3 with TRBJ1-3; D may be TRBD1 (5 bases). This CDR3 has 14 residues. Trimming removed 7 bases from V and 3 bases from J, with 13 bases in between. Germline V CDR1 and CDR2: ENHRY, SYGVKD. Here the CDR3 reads CAINSGPRGNTIYF. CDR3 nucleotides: TGTGCCATCAATTCGGGGCCTCGTGGAAACACCATATATTTT.

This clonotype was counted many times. CDR3 sequence (DNA): TGTGCCACGGGAACAGGGCAAGGCAATCAGCCCCAGCATTTT. This translates into CATGTGQGNQPQHF. The chain joins TRBV19 to TRBJ1-5; D is possibly TRBD1 (6 bases). Trimming cost V 10 bases and J 2 bases, with 15 bases left between them. The CDR3 runs to 14 residues. Germline loops: CDR1 LNHDA, CDR2 SQIVND (reference sequence).

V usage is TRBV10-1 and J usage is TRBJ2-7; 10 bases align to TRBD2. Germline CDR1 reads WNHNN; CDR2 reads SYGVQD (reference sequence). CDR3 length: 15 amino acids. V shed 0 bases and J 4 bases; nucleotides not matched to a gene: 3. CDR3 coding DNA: TGCGCCAGCAGTGAGTCTACGACTAGCGGGTACGAGCAGTACTTC. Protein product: CASSESTTSGYEQYF.

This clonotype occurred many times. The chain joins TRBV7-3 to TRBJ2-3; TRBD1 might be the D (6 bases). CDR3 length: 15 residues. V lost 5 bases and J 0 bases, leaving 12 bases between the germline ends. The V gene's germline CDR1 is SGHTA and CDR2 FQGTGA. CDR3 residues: CASSQLGASTDTQYF. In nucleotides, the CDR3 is TGTGCCAGCAGCCAACTGGGGGCTAGCACAGATACGCAGTATTTT.

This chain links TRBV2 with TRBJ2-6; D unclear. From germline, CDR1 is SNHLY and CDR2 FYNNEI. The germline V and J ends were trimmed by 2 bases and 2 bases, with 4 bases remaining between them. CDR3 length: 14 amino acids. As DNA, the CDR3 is TGTGCCAGCAGTGAACGGGCTGGGGCCAACGTCCTGACTTTC. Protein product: CASSERAGANVLTF.

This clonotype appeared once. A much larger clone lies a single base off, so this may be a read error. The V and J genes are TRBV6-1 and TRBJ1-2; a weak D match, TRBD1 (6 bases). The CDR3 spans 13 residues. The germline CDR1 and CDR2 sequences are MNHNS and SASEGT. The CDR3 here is CTSRSGANYGYTF. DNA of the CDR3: TGTACCAGCAGATCAGGGGCTAACTATGGCTACACCTTC.

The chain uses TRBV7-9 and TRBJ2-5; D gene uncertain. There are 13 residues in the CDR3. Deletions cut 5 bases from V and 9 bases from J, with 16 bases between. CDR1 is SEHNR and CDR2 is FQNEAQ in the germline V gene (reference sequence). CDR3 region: CASSPDGNQPQYF. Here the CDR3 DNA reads TGTGCCAGCAGCCCCGACGGCAATCAGCCCCAGTACTTC.

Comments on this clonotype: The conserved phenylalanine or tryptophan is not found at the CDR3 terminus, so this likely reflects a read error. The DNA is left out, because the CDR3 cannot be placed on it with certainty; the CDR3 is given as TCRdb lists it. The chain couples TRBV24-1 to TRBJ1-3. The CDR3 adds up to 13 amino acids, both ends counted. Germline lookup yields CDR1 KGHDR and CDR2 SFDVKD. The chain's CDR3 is CATSDNLAGAART.

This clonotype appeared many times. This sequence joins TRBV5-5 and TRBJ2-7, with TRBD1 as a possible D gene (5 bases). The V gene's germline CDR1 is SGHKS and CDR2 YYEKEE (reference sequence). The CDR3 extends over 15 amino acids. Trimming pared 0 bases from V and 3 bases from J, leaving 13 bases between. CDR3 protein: CASSLVRRAYYEQYF. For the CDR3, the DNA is TGTGCCAGCAGCTTGGTCCGCAGGGCCTACTACGAGCAGTACTTC.

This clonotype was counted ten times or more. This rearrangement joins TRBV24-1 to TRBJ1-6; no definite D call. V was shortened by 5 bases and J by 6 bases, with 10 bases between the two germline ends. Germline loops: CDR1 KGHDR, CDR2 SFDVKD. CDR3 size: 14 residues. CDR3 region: CATSAEGSNSPLHF. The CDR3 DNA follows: TGTGCCACCAGTGCTGAAGGGAGTAATTCACCCCTCCACTTT.

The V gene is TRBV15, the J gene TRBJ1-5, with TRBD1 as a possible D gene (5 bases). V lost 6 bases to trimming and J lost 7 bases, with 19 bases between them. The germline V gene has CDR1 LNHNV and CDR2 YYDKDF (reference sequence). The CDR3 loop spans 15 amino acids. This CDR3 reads CATRRRDSGRQPQHF. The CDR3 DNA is TGTGCCACCAGACGCAGAGATTCAGGGCGGCAGCCCCAGCATTTT.

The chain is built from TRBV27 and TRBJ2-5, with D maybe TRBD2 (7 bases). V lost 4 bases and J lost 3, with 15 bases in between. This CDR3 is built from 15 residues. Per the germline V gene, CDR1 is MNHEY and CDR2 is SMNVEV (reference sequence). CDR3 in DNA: TGTGCCAGCAGTTCCCACAGGGCGGGAGAAGAGACCCAGTACTTC. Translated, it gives CASSSHRAGEETQYF.

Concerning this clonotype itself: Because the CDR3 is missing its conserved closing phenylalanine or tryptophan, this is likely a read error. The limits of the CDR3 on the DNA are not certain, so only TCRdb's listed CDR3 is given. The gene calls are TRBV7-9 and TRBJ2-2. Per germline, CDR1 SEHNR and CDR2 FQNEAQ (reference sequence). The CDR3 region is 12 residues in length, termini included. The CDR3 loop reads CASSPPQADRAG.

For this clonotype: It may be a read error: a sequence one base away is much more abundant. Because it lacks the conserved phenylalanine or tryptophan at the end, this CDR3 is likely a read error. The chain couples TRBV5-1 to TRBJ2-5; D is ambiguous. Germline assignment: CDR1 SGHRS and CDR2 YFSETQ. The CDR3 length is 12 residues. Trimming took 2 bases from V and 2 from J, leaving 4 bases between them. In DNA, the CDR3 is TGCGCCAGCAGCTTTGATCAAGAGACCCAGTACATC. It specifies CASSFDQETQYI.

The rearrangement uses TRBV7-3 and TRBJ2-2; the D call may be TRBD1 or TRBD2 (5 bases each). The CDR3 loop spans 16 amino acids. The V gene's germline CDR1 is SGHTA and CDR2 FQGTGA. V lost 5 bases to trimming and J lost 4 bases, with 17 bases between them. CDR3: CASSHLRDAFTGELFF. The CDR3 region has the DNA TGTGCCAGCAGCCACCTTCGGGACGCATTCACCGGGGAGCTGTTTTTT.

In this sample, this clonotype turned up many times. The CDR3 is CASRVAGGPETQYF. CDR3 coding DNA: TGTGCCAGCCGAGTAGCGGGAGGCCCAGAGACCCAGTACTTC. This chain uses TRBV6-1 with TRBJ2-5; 10 bases align to TRBD2. There are 14 residues in the CDR3. V trimming: 8 bases; J trimming: 4 bases; junction bases outside the gene matches: 7. The germline V gene encodes CDR1 MNHNS and CDR2 SASEGT.

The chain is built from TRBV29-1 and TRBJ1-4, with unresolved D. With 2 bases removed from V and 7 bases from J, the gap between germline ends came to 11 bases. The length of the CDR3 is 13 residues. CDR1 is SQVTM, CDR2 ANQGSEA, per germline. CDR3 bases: TGCAGCGTTGAACCCGTAGCGGTTGAAAAACTGTTTTTT. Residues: CSVEPVAVEKLFF. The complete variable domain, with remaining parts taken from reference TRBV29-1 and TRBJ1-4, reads SAVISQKPSRDICQRGTSLTIQCQVDSQVTMMFWYRQQPGQSLTLIATANQGSEATYESGFVIDKFPISRPNLTFSTLTVSNMSPEDSSIYLCSVEPVAVEKLFFGSGTQLSVL.

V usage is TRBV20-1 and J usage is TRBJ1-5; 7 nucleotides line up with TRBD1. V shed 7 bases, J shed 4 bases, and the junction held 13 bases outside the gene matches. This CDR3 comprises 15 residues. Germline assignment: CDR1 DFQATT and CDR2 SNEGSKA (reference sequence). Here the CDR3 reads CSVSSGGGWNQPQHF. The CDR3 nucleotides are TGCAGTGTTAGTTCAGGGGGTGGTTGGAATCAGCCCCAGCATTTT.

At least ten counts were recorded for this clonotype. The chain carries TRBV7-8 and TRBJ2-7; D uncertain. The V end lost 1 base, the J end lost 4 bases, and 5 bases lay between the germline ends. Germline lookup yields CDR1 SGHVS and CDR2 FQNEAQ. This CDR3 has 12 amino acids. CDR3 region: CASSLVLYEQYF. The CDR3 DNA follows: TGTGCCAGCAGCTTAGTTTTATACGAGCAGTACTTC.

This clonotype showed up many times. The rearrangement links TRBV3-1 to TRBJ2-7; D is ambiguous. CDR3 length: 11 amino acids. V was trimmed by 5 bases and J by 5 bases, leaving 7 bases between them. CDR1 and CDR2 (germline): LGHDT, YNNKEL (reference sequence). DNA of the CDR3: TGTGCCAGCAGCAGAGTCCACGAGCAGTACTTC. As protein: CASSRVHEQYF.

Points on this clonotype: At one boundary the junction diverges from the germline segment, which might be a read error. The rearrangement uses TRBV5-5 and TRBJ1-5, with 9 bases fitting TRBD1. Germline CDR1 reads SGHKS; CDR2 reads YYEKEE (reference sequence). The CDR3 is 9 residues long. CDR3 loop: CASSSGTGF. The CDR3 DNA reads TGTGCCAGCAGCTCCGGGACAGGGTTT.

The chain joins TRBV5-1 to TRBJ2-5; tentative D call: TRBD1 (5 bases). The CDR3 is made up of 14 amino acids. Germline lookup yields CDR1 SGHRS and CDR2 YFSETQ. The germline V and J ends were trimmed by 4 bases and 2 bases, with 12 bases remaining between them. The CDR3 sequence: CASSLEAGQETQYF. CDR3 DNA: TGCGCCAGCAGCCTTGAGGCAGGGCAAGAGACCCAGTACTTC.

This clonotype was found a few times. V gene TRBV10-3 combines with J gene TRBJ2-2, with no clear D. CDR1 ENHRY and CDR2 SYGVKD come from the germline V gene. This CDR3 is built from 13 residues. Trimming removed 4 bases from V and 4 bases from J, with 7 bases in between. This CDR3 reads CAISVEVTGELFF. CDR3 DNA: TGTGCCATCAGTGTTGAGGTCACCGGGGAGCTGTTTTTT.

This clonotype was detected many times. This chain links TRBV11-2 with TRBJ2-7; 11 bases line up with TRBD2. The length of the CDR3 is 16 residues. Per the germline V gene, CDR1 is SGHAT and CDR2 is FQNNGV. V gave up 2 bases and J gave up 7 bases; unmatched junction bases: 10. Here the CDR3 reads CASSLIAGGAPREQYF. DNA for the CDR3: TGTGCCAGCAGCTTAATAGCGGGAGGGGCTCCTCGGGAGCAGTACTTC.